These 17 T cell receptor beta chains were sequenced from one sample in a study of shared T cell receptors in the human thymus. Generated by immunoSEQ multiplex PCR, the TCRdb table keeps only in-frame clones and is missing some. The profile shows more than 300,000 clones, roughly 94% of them singletons. Material for sequencing was thymocytes. These receptors originate from a human donor.

This chain uses TRBV11-2 with TRBJ1-2; 8 bases match TRBD1. This CDR3 comprises 13 residues. Germline lookup yields CDR1 SGHAT and CDR2 FQNNGV. J gave up 8 bases and V 4 bases, and 6 bases lay outside the gene matches. CDR3 in DNA: TGTGCCAGCAGCTCTTGGACAGGGATCGGCTACACCTTC. It is translated as CASSSWTGIGYTF. Full variable domain (remainder filled in from reference TRBV11-2 and TRBJ1-2): EAGVAQSPRYKIIEKRQSVAFWCNPISGHATLYWYQQILGQGPKLLIQFQNNGVVDDSQLPKDRFSAERLKGVDSTLKIQPAKLEDSAVYLCASSSWTGIGYTFGSGTRLTVV.

This chain links TRBV28 with TRBJ1-5; D perhaps matches TRBD1 (6 bases). The V end was cut by 2 bases, the J end by 2 bases, with 13 bases between. The CDR3 has 16 residues. CDR1 is MDHEN, CDR2 SYDVKM, per germline. The CDR3 here is CASSLGGSYCNQPQHF. The CDR3 nucleotides read TGTGCCAGCAGTTTAGGGGGCTCATATTGCAATCAGCCCCAGCATTTT.

This clone was recorded only once. This rearrangement joins TRBV5-6 to TRBJ2-3; the D is unclear. Trimming removed 4 bases at V and 2 bases at J, with 17 bases between. The CDR3 has 16 amino acids. CDR1 and CDR2 (germline): SGHDT, YYEEEE. The CDR3 sequence is CASSRGSFALTDTQYF. In DNA, the CDR3 is TGTGCCAGCAGCCGAGGAAGTTTTGCTCTCACAGATACGCAGTATTTT. Based on the CDR3 plus reference TRBV5-6 and TRBJ2-3, the full variable domain is DAGVTQSPTHLIKTRGQQVTLRCSPKSGHDTVSWYQQALGQGPQFIFQYYEEEERQRGNFPDRFSGHQFPNYSSELNVNALLLGDSALYLCASSRGSFALTDTQYFGPGTRLTVL.

The V gene is TRBV5-6, the J gene TRBJ2-1; D unclear. With 0 bases removed from V and 3 bases from J, the gap between germline ends came to 16 bases. CDR1 is SGHDT, CDR2 YYEEEE, per germline. The CDR3 has 17 residues. Here the CDR3 DNA reads TGTGCCAGCAGCTTGGGTACCTGCGGCCTCGACTACAATGAGCAGTTCTTC. The encoded protein is CASSLGTCGLDYNEQFF.

This clone has just one count. The J gene is TRBJ2-7, the V gene TRBV5-1, with D possibly TRBD2 on 8 matching bases. The CDR3 consists of 14 residues. The germline V gene encodes CDR1 SGHRS and CDR2 YFSETQ. Trimming removed 4 bases from V and 6 bases from J, with 17 bases in between. The CDR3 DNA reads TGCGCCAGCAGCCCCGGGAGGGGGCGAGCCGAGCAGTACTTC. Its protein product is CASSPGRGRAEQYF. Full variable domain (missing parts from reference TRBV5-1 and TRBJ2-7): KAGVTQTPRYLIKTRGQQVTLSCSPISGHRSVSWYQQTPGQGLQFLFEYFSETQRNKGNFPGRFSGRQFSNSRSEMNVSTLELGDSALYLCASSPGRGRAEQYFGPGTRLTVT.

This chain uses TRBV23-1 with TRBJ1-2, with TRBD1 matching over 7 bases. TRBV23-1 is labeled an ORF, and its function is uncertain. V shed 2 bases and J 2 bases; nucleotides not matched to a gene: 8. The CDR3 consists of 16 residues. The CDR3 loop is CASSQPPRQGNYGYTF. The CDR3 nucleotides read TGCGCCAGCAGTCAACCTCCTCGACAGGGAAACTATGGCTACACCTTC.

The chain combines TRBV6-4 with TRBJ2-3; maybe TRBD1 (5 bases). This CDR3 spans 13 amino acids. CDR1 and CDR2 (germline): MRHNA, SNTAGT. V was clipped by 5 bases and J by 4 bases, with 10 bases between them. CDR3 sequence reads: CASSRTHADTQYF. CDR3 coding DNA: TGTGCCAGCAGTAGGACACACGCAGATACGCAGTATTTT.

This sequence joins TRBV2 and TRBJ2-7; D remains unclear. This CDR3 has 13 residues. V was cut by 1 base and J by 6 bases, with 10 bases left in between. Germline V gives CDR1 SNHLY, CDR2 FYNNEI. The CDR3 bases are TGTGCCAGCAGTGAAGATTTGCCGTCCGAGCAGTACTTC. Encoded protein: CASSEDLPSEQYF.

V gene TRBV25-1 combines with J gene TRBJ1-4; the D is unclear. Trimming cost V 6 bases and J 0 bases, with 17 bases left between them. The CDR3 covers 17 residues. The V gene's germline CDR1 is MGHDK and CDR2 SYGVNS. The CDR3 reads CASSDQQLSATNEKLFF. CDR3 DNA: TGTGCCAGCAGCGATCAACAGCTTTCTGCAACTAATGAAAAACTGTTTTTT.

This clone was observed a single time. The chain links TRBV4-2 to TRBJ2-1, with 14 bases identical to TRBD2. From germline, CDR1 is LGHNA and CDR2 YNFKEQ. V lost 0 bases, J lost 8 bases, and 9 bases stayed unmatched. CDR3 length: 18 amino acids. The DNA of the CDR3 is TGTGCCAGCAGCCAAGATGGGGGACTAGCGGGAGAAAGGGATGAGCAGTTCTTC. Residues: CASSQDGGLAGERDEQFF.

The V call is TRBV6-1, the J call TRBJ2-1, with D maybe TRBD2 (6 bases). Germline assignment: CDR1 MNHNS and CDR2 SASEGT. Trimming removed 4 bases from V and 14 bases from J, with 15 bases in between. The CDR3 contains 12 residues. For the CDR3, the DNA is TGTGCCAGCAGTGTCCCGGGACTGAGTGAGTTCTTC. Encoded protein: CASSVPGLSEFF.

The chain carries TRBV6-5 and TRBJ1-5; D unresolved. Trimming stripped 5 bases from V and 5 bases from J, with 13 bases between. In germline, CDR1 is MNHEY, CDR2 SVGAGI. This CDR3 contains 14 residues. This CDR3 reads CASSTKYPHQPQHF. The CDR3 nucleotides read TGTGCCAGCAGTACTAAATACCCCCATCAGCCCCAGCATTTT.

The chain recombines TRBV19 with TRBJ2-1; 13 bases are shared with TRBD2. The J segment lost 12 bases and the V segment lost 4 bases, leaving 6 bases of the junction unmatched. The V gene's germline CDR1 is LNHDA and CDR2 SQIVND (reference sequence). The CDR3 loop spans 14 amino acids. CDR3 in amino acids: CASSTGTSGTRQFF. In DNA form, the CDR3 reads TGTGCCAGTAGTACCGGGACTAGCGGGACTAGGCAGTTCTTC.

The chain recombines TRBV11-2 with TRBJ2-3; 11 bases are a match to TRBD2. The CDR3 runs 16 residues. Trimming at V came to 7 bases and at J to 2 bases, leaving 8 bases not matched to a gene. Germline V gives CDR1 SGHAT, CDR2 FQNNGV. The CDR3 loop reads CASNSGTSGFTDTQYF. The CDR3 DNA is TGTGCCAGCAACTCCGGGACTAGCGGCTTCACAGATACGCAGTATTTT.

This chain joins TRBV18 and TRBJ1-4; 8 nucleotides align to TRBD1. J gave up 10 bases and V 9 bases, and 22 bases lay outside the gene matches. This CDR3 comprises 17 residues. CDR1 KGHSH and CDR2 LQKENI come from the germline V gene. CDR3 in DNA: TGTGCCAGTTCCCCGGGACAGGACAGAGATTCCCTTGGAAAACTGTTTTTT. Translated, it gives CASSPGQDRDSLGKLFF.

With regard to this clone: At one boundary the junction diverges from the germline segment, which might be a read error. The CDR3 region has the DNA TGTGCCAGCAGCCAAGTCCCCTTACCCACCTCCGACAATGAGCAGTTCTTC. Translated, it gives CASSQVPLPTSDNEQFF. V gene TRBV4-2 combines with J gene TRBJ2-1; no firm D call. The CDR3 runs 17 residues. Germline CDR1 reads LGHNA; CDR2 reads YNFKEQ.

CDR3 coding DNA: TGTGCCAGCAGCCATTTCGACAGGGAAGAGACCCAGTACTTC. As protein: CASSHFDREETQYF. V and J are TRBV4-2 and TRBJ2-5; 7 bases align to TRBD1. Losses at the gene ends were 3 bases for V and 3 bases for J; bases not matched to a gene: 4. The length of the CDR3 is 14 residues. Germline values: CDR1 LGHNA, CDR2 YNFKEQ.